This passage covers 28 T cell receptor beta chains from one sample sequenced in a study of T cells after yellow fever vaccination. Each CDR3 protein is one row after TCRdb ran MiXCR on the 5' RACE reads. The data show approximately 600,000 distinct CDR3 sequences, with more than 9% seen just once and 14% to 15% held by the top ten. Sequences were derived from PBMCs, sampled on the day of the yellow fever booster vaccination. The receptors derive from a man under 40 who received the YFV17D yellow fever vaccine.

This chain links TRBV6-1 with TRBJ2-3, with D maybe TRBD1 (6 bases). V was pared by 6 bases and J by 5 bases, with 12 bases between. CDR1 and CDR2 from the germline V gene are MNHNS and SASEGT. The CDR3 runs to 13 residues. The CDR3 coding sequence is TGTGCCAGCAGCGACACAGGGCGAGATACGCAGTATTTT. It codes for CASSDTGRDTQYF.

This clonotype was seen a handful of times. V is TRBV10-3 and J is TRBJ1-1; the match to TRBD1 covers 8 bases. After removal of 10 bases from V and 2 bases from J, the junction contained 6 bases not matched to a gene. The germline V gene encodes CDR1 ENHRY and CDR2 SYGVKD. The CDR3 has 13 residues. In DNA, the CDR3 is TGTGCCACTTCGACAGGGGTAAACACTGAAGCTTTCTTT. Residues: CATSTGVNTEAFF.

This clonotype was observed a handful of times. This CDR3 reads CASSDRFGGYTF. For the CDR3, the DNA is TGTGCCAGCAGTGACAGGTTCGGAGGCTACACCTTC. The J gene is TRBJ1-2, the V gene TRBV6-4; D unresolved. V was shortened by 2 bases and J by 8 bases, with 9 bases between the two germline ends. Per germline, CDR1 MRHNA and CDR2 SNTAGT. This CDR3 contains 12 residues.

V and J are TRBV5-1 and TRBJ2-1; 13 nucleotides line up with TRBD2. V shed 0 bases, J shed 4 bases, and the junction held 1 base outside the gene matches. Germline V gene sequence: CDR1 SGHRS, CDR2 YFSETQ. The CDR3 loop spans 16 amino acids. The CDR3 bases are TGCGCCAGCAGCTTGGTACTAGCGGGAGGGTACAATGAGCAGTTCTTC. This gives the protein CASSLVLAGGYNEQFF.

V is TRBV6-6 and J is TRBJ2-7; 7 bases align to TRBD1. The CDR3 totals 13 residues. V gave up 0 bases and J gave up 4 bases; unmatched junction bases: 0. The germline gives CDR1 MNHNY, CDR2 SVGAGI (reference sequence). CDR3 sequence: CASSYSRGYEQYF. The CDR3 DNA follows: TGTGCCAGCAGTTACTCCAGGGGGTACGAGCAGTACTTC.

The rearrangement uses TRBV20-1 and TRBJ2-1; D might be TRBD2 (5 bases). Per the germline V gene, CDR1 is DFQATT and CDR2 is SNEGSKA (reference sequence). V lost 1 base to trimming and J lost 5 bases, with 9 bases between them. The CDR3 contains 13 residues. CDR3 in DNA: TGCAGTGCTAGAGCGGGATTTAACAATGAGCAGTTCTTC. This sequence encodes CSARAGFNNEQFF.

V and J are TRBV18 and TRBJ2-1; 11 nucleotides match TRBD2. The CDR3 has 20 amino acids. Germline V CDR1 and CDR2: KGHSH, LQKENI. With 0 bases clipped from V and 0 bases from J, the junction kept 10 bases outside the gene matches. The CDR3 sequence: CASSPPGLAVLGRSYNEQFF. The CDR3 nucleotides read TGTGCCAGCTCACCACCGGGACTAGCGGTCCTTGGGCGCTCCTACAATGAGCAGTTCTTC.

V is TRBV3-1 and J is TRBJ2-2; no definite D call. The ends were cut back, 8 bases at V and 7 bases at J, with 11 bases in the middle. This CDR3 contains 12 residues. From germline, CDR1 is LGHDT and CDR2 YNNKEL (reference sequence). The CDR3: CASEAFDGELFF. CDR3 sequence (DNA): TGTGCCAGCGAGGCATTCGACGGGGAGCTGTTTTTT.

This clonotype has just a few counts. The chain joins TRBV11-2 to TRBJ2-7; D possibly matches TRBD1 or TRBD2 (7 bases each). V lost 6 bases, J lost 4 bases, and 16 bases lay in between. Germline loops: CDR1 SGHAT, CDR2 FQNNGV. This CDR3 contains 14 residues. CDR3 DNA: TGTGCCAGCAGGGGGGGGGGACAGCTATACGAGCAGTACTTC. Its translation: CASRGGGQLYEQYF.

The genes are TRBV20-1 and TRBJ2-1, with D perhaps TRBD1 or TRBD2 (5 bases each). The germline V gene has CDR1 DFQATT and CDR2 SNEGSKA (reference sequence). V lost 7 bases and J 8 bases, leaving 21 bases between the germline ends. The CDR3 spans 14 residues. CDR3 sequence: CSVPGTTVQYEQFF. The CDR3 nucleotides are TGCAGTGTACCCGGGACCACGGTCCAATATGAGCAGTTCTTC.

The table lists this clonotype with a few counts. The chain joins TRBV6-5 to TRBJ1-5; D gene uncertain. V lost 0 bases to trimming and J lost 6 bases, with 12 bases between them. Germline V gene sequence: CDR1 MNHEY, CDR2 SVGAGI. The CDR3 contains 15 residues. CDR3 DNA sequence: TGTGCCAGCAGTTACTCGTTGAGATACGGTCAGCCCCAGCATTTT. It specifies CASSYSLRYGQPQHF.

The sample holds a few counts of this clonotype. The rearrangement links TRBV6-1 to TRBJ2-7; tentative D call: TRBD1 (5 bases). Germline CDR1 reads MNHNS; CDR2 reads SASEGT. This CDR3 spans 14 amino acids. Between the trimmed V and J ends, which lost 9 bases and 2 bases, there was a span of 17 bases. This CDR3 reads CASRPSGITYEQYF. CDR3 coding DNA: TGTGCCAGTAGACCTTCAGGGATAACCTACGAGCAGTACTTC.

The rearrangement joins TRBV7-9 to TRBJ2-7; 9 bases match TRBD2. The CDR3 is 15 residues long. Germline V CDR1 and CDR2: SEHNR, FQNEAQ (reference sequence). The V segment lost 5 bases and the J segment 5 bases; nucleotides outside the gene matches: 10. This CDR3 reads CASSLSAGGYHEQYF. The CDR3 DNA is TGTGCCAGCAGCCTCTCAGCGGGAGGTTACCACGAGCAGTACTTC. Full variable domain (remainder filled in from reference TRBV7-9 and TRBJ2-7): DTGVSQNPRHKITKRGQNVTFRCDPISEHNRLYWYRQTLGQGPEFLTYFQNEAQLEKSRLLSDRFSAERPKGSFSTLEIQRTEQGDSAMYLCASSLSAGGYHEQYFGPGTRLTVT.

The CDR3 region has the DNA TGTGCCAGCAGCGTAGCGGGTGCTCTGGAAGAAGCTACGCAGTATTTT. It specifies CASSVAGALEEATQYF. The chain links TRBV9 to TRBJ2-3; no firm D call. Germline V lookup: CDR1 SGDLS, CDR2 YYNGEE. CDR3 length: 16 amino acids. V lost 0 bases and J 8 bases, leaving 19 bases between the germline ends.

This clonotype was detected a few times. The rearrangement joins TRBV28 to TRBJ2-4; D unclear. The CDR3 spans 14 residues. V dropped 6 bases and J dropped 5 bases, with 14 bases sitting between them. The germline gives CDR1 MDHEN, CDR2 SYDVKM. The CDR3 loop reads CASSLSLAQNIQYF. In nucleotides, the CDR3 is TGTGCCAGCAGCCTAAGTTTGGCGCAAAACATTCAGTACTTC.

The rearrangement uses TRBV6-5 and TRBJ1-5; D is unclear. The CDR3 is made up of 14 amino acids. Trimming pared 4 bases from V and 0 bases from J, leaving 7 bases between. Germline V gene data show CDR1 as MNHEY and CDR2 as SVGAGI. CDR3 loop: CASSSEYSNQPQHF. The CDR3 region has the DNA TGTGCCAGCAGTTCTGAATATAGCAATCAGCCCCAGCATTTT.

This chain joins TRBV12-3 or TRBV12-4 and TRBJ1-1; D is ambiguous. The CDR3 runs to 13 residues. Trimming cost V 2 bases and J 6 bases, with 10 bases left between them. Here the CDR3 DNA reads TGTGCCAGCAGTTTAACGGGGTCCCCTGAAGCTTTCTTT. Residues: CASSLTGSPEAFF.

Only a few counts were recorded for this clonotype. The chain is built from TRBV10-3 and TRBJ2-5; D is possibly TRBD1 or TRBD2 (5 bases each). Germline loops: CDR1 ENHRY, CDR2 SYGVKD. V dropped 7 bases and J dropped 5 bases, with 17 bases sitting between them. The CDR3 runs 14 residues. CDR3 residues: CAIMSGHPGETQYF. DNA of the CDR3: TGTGCCATCATGAGCGGACACCCGGGGGAGACCCAGTACTTC.

This clonotype was seen more than once but under ten times. The rearrangement uses TRBV20-1 and TRBJ2-7; no firm D call. Germline values: CDR1 DFQATT, CDR2 SNEGSKA (reference sequence). The CDR3 covers 14 residues. V was pared by 4 bases and J by 0 bases, with 13 bases between. The CDR3 nucleotides are TGCAGTGCTACCAGAGCAGTGAACTCCTACGAGCAGTACTTC. This gives the protein CSATRAVNSYEQYF.

This clonotype was observed a few times. V usage is TRBV7-9 and J usage is TRBJ2-1; D ambiguous. The CDR3 runs 15 residues. The germline gives CDR1 SEHNR, CDR2 FQNEAQ (reference sequence). V was pared by 6 bases and J by 2 bases, with 14 bases between. The CDR3 spells CASRPDSGAYNEQFF. The CDR3 DNA reads as TGTGCCAGCAGACCAGACTCCGGCGCCTACAATGAGCAGTTCTTC.

The rearrangement uses TRBV12-3 or TRBV12-4 and TRBJ1-6, with 8 nucleotides matching TRBD1. V lost 5 bases to trimming and J lost 9 bases; unmatched junction nucleotides: 6. This CDR3 spans 14 amino acids. The CDR3 DNA follows: TGTGCCAGCAGTACAGACAGGGGATCTTCACCCCTCCACTTT. This encodes CASSTDRGSSPLHF.

The chain carries TRBV7-9 and TRBJ2-7; 7 bases are a match to TRBD1. Germline V lookup: CDR1 SEHNR, CDR2 FQNEAQ (reference sequence). This CDR3 has 17 amino acids. The ends lost 5 bases at V and 3 bases at J; junction bases unmatched: 16. The CDR3 DNA follows: TGTGCCAGCAGCGCACCAGGACAGGACCAACCTAGCTACGAGCAGTACTTC. Translated: CASSAPGQDQPSYEQYF.

The chain has TRBV5-5 and TRBJ2-6; TRBD1 is a possible D gene (5 bases). Germline-derived CDR1 and CDR2 are SGHKS and YYEKEE (reference sequence). V lost 0 bases, J lost 1 base, and 8 bases lay in between. The CDR3 runs 16 residues. This CDR3 reads CASSLGQGSGANVLTF. The CDR3 nucleotides are TGTGCCAGCAGCTTGGGGCAGGGATCTGGGGCCAACGTCCTGACTTTC.

A few counts support this clonotype. The chain joins TRBV6-5 to TRBJ2-7; 9 positions match TRBD2. In germline, CDR1 is MNHEY, CDR2 SVGAGI. V gave up 6 bases and J gave up 5 bases; unmatched junction bases: 11. The CDR3 has 15 amino acids. The CDR3 nucleotides are TGTGCCAGCAGCTACGGCGGCGGGAGGGGCAACGAGCAGTACTTC. As protein: CASSYGGGRGNEQYF.

This clonotype occurred a few times. This rearrangement joins TRBV28 to TRBJ1-5; no definite D call. V lost 2 bases, J lost 3 bases, and 8 bases lay in between. This CDR3 has 14 residues. CDR1 and CDR2 (germline): MDHEN, SYDVKM. The CDR3 region has the DNA TGTGCCAGCAGTTTAGCGGGCAACAATCAGCCCCAGCATTTT. Its translation is CASSLAGNNQPQHF.

The rearrangement links TRBV9 to TRBJ2-3; the match to TRBD2 covers 10 bases. V dropped 1 base and J dropped 3; count of bases not matched to a gene: 8. This CDR3 is 17 amino acids long. Germline V CDR1 and CDR2: SGDLS, YYNGEE. CDR3 protein: CASSVSGRAGGTDTQYF. The DNA of the CDR3 is TGTGCCAGCAGCGTAAGCGGGAGGGCGGGTGGAACAGATACGCAGTATTTT.

This clonotype was observed a handful of times. The V call is TRBV3-1, the J call TRBJ2-6; no reliable D call. With 1 base removed from V and 3 bases from J, the gap between germline ends came to 7 bases. CDR1 is LGHDT and CDR2 is YNNKEL in the germline V gene (reference sequence). This CDR3 is 15 amino acids long. In DNA, the CDR3 is TGTGCCAGCAGCCAAGGGGATCTTGGGGCCAACGTCCTGACTTTC. Residues: CASSQGDLGANVLTF.

This clonotype was recorded at least ten times. The V call is TRBV5-5, the J call TRBJ1-4; D is ambiguous. Germline values: CDR1 SGHKS, CDR2 YYEKEE (reference sequence). The CDR3 contains 16 residues. With 1 base removed from V and 6 bases from J, the gap between germline ends came to 16 bases. The CDR3 here is CASSLRLEQTYEKLFF. The DNA for the CDR3 is TGTGCCAGCAGCTTGAGACTGGAACAGACCTATGAAAAACTGTTTTTT.